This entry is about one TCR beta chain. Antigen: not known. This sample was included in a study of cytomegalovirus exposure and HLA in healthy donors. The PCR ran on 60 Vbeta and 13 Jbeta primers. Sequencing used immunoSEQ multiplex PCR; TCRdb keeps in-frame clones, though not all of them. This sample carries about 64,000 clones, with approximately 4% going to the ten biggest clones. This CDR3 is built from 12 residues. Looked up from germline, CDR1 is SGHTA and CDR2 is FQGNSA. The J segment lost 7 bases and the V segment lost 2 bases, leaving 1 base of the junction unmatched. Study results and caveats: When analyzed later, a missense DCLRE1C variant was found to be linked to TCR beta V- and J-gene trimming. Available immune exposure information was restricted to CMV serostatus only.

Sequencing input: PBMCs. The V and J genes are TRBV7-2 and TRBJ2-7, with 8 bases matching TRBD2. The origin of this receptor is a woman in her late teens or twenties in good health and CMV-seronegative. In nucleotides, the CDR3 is TGTGCCAGCAGCTTATTAGCGGGAGAGCAGTACTTC. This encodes CASSLLAGEQYF.